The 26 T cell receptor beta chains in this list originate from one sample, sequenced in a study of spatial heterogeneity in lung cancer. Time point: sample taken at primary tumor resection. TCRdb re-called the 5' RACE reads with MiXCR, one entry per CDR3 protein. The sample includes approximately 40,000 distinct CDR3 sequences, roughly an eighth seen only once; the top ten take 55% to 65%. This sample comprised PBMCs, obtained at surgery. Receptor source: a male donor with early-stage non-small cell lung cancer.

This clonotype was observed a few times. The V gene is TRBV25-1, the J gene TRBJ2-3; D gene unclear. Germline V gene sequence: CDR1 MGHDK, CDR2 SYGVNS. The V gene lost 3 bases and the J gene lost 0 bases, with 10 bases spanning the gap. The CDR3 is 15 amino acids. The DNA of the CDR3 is TGTGCCAGCAGTGATACCGGCAGAAGCACAGATACGCAGTATTTT. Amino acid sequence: CASSDTGRSTDTQYF.

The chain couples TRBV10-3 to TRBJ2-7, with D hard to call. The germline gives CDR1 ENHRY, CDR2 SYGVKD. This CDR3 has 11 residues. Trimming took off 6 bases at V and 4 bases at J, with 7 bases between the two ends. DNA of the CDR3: TGTGCCATCAGGGATTCATACGAGCAGTACTTC. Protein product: CAIRDSYEQYF.

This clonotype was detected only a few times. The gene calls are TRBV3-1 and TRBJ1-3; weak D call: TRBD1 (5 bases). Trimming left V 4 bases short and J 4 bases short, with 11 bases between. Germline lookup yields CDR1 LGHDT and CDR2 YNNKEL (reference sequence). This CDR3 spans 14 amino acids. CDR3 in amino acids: CASSPRTSGNTIYF. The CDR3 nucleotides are TGTGCCAGCAGCCCCCGGACATCCGGAAACACCATATATTTT.

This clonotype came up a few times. The DNA for the CDR3 is TGCAGCGTCGAGTCGACAGGCTCGTCCGAGCAGTACTTC. The encoded protein is CSVESTGSSEQYF. V gene TRBV29-1 combines with J gene TRBJ2-7; a possible D gene is TRBD1 (6 bases). V lost 6 bases to trimming and J lost 6 bases, with 18 bases between them. Germline V gene lookup returns CDR1 SQVTM and CDR2 ANQGSEA. CDR3 size: 13 residues.

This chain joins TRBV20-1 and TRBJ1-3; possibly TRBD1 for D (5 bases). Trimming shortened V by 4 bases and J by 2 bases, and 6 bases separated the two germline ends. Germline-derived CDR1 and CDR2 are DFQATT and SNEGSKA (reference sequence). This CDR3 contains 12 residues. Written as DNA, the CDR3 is TGCAGTGCTACAGGGACTGGAAACACCATATATTTT. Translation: CSATGTGNTIYF.

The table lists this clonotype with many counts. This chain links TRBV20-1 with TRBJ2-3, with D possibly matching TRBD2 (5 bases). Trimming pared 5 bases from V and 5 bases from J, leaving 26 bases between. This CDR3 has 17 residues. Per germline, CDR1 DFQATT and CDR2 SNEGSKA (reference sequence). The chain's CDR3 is CSAPGLDLYPGRDTQYF. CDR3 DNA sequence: TGCAGTGCTCCCGGACTCGACCTCTACCCCGGTCGAGATACGCAGTATTTT.

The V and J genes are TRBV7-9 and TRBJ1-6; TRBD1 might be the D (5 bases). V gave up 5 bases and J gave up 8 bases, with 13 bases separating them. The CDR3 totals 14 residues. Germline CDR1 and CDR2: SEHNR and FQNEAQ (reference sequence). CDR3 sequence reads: CASSLRDPDSPLHF. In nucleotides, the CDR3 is TGTGCCAGCAGCCTCCGGGACCCCGATTCACCCCTCCACTTT.

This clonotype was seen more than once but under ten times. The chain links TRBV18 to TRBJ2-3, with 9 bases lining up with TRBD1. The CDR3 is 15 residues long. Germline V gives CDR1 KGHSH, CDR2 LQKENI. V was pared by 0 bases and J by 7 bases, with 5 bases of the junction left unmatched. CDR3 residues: CASSPPGQGLNTQYF. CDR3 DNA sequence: TGTGCCAGCTCACCACCGGGACAGGGACTAAATACGCAGTATTTT.

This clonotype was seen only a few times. CDR3 bases: TGCAGCGTTGGGGTAGCGGGAGCTTATAGCCCCTACAATGAGCAGTTCTTC. Protein: CSVGVAGAYSPYNEQFF. V gene TRBV29-1 combines with J gene TRBJ2-1; 9 bases fit TRBD2. Germline V CDR1 and CDR2: SQVTM, ANQGSEA. The CDR3 spans 17 residues. Trimming removed 4 bases from V and 2 bases from J; junction bases left unmatched: 12.

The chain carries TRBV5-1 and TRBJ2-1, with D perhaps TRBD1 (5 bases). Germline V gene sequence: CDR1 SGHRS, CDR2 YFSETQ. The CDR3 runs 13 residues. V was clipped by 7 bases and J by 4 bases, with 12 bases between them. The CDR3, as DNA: TGCGCCAGCGCTGTCTCAGGGTACAATGAGCAGTTCTTC. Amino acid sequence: CASAVSGYNEQFF.

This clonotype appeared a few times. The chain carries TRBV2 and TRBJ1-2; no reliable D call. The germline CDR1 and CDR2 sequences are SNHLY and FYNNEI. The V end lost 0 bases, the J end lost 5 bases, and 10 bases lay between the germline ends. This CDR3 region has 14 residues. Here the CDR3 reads CASSEASGSYGYTF. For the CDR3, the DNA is TGTGCCAGCAGTGAAGCCTCAGGCTCTTATGGCTACACCTTC.

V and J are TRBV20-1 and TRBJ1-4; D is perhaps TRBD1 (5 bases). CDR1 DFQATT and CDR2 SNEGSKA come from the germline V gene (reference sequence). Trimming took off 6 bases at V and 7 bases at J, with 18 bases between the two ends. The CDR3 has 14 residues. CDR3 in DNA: TGCAGTGCCCAGGACACGAGAAGGGGTGAAAAACTGTTTTTT. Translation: CSAQDTRRGEKLFF.

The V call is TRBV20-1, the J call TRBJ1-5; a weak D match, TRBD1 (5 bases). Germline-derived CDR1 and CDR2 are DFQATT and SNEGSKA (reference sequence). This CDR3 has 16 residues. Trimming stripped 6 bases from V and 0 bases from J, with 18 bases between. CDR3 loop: CSADRGVGASNQPQHF. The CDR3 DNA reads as TGCAGTGCGGATAGAGGGGTCGGGGCTAGCAATCAGCCCCAGCATTTT.

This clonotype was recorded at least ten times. CDR3 in amino acids: CATLGLYEQYF. DNA for the CDR3: TGTGCCACCTTGGGACTGTACGAGCAGTACTTC. The J gene is TRBJ2-7, the V gene TRBV10-3; weak D call: TRBD2 (6 bases). The CDR3 extends over 11 amino acids. CDR1 ENHRY and CDR2 SYGVKD come from the germline V gene. V dropped 10 bases and J dropped 4 bases, with 11 bases sitting between them.

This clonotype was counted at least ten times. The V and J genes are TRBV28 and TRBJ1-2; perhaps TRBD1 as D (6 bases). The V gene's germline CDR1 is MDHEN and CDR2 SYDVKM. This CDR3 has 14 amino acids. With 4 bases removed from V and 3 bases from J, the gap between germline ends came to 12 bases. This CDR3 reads CASSSSGQDYGYTF. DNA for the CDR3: TGTGCCAGCAGTTCATCGGGACAAGACTATGGCTACACCTTC.

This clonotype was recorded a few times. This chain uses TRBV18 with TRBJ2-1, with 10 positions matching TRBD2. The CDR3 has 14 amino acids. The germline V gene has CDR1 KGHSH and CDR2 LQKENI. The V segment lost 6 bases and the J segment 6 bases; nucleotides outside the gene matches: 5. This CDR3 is CASSPSSGGNEQFF. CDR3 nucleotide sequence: TGTGCCAGCTCTCCCTCTAGCGGGGGCAATGAGCAGTTCTTC.

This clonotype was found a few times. CDR3 in DNA: TGTGCCAGCAGCCGAGAGGTGGCGGGAGACACCGGGGAGCTGTTTTTT. Its translation: CASSREVAGDTGELFF. This chain links TRBV4-2 with TRBJ2-2; 7 bases line up with TRBD2. V trimming: 4 bases; J trimming: 3 bases; junction bases outside the gene matches: 8. Germline loops: CDR1 LGHNA, CDR2 YNFKEQ. The CDR3 is made up of 16 amino acids.

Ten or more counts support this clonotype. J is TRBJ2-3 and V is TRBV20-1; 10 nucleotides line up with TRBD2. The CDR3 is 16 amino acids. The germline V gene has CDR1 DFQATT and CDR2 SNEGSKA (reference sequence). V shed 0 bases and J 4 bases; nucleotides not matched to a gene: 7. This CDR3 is CSARDRSGRAPDTQYF. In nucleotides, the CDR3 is TGCAGTGCTAGAGATAGAAGCGGGAGGGCCCCAGATACGCAGTATTTT.

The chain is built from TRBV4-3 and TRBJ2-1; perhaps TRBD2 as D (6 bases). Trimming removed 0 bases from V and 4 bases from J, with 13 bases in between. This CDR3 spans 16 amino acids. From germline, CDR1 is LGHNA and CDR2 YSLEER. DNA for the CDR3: TGCGCCAGCAGCCAAGAGGAGCTAGCGACTTACAATGAGCAGTTCTTC. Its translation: CASSQEELATYNEQFF.

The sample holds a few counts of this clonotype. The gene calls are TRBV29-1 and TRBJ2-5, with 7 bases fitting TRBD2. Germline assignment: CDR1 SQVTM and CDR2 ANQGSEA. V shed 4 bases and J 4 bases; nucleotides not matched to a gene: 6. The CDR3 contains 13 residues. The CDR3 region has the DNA TGCAGCGTTGGTTTGGCGGGAGCAGAGACCCAGTACTTC. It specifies CSVGLAGAETQYF.

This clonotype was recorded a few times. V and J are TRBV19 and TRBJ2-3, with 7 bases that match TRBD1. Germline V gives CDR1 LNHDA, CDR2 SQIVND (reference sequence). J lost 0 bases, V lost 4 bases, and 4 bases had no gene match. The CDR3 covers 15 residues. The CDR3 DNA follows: TGTGCCAGTAGTACGGGACAGCCAAGCACAGATACGCAGTATTTT. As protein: CASSTGQPSTDTQYF.

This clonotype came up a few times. DNA of the CDR3: TGTGCCAGCAGCCATAGACAGGGAATCACCGGGGAGCTGTTTTTT. Protein: CASSHRQGITGELFF. The V gene is TRBV3-1, the J gene TRBJ2-2, with TRBD1 identical over 7 bases. Trimming cost V 3 bases and J 4 bases; bases outside gene matches: 5. The germline CDR1 and CDR2 sequences are LGHDT and YNNKEL (reference sequence). The length of the CDR3 is 15 residues.

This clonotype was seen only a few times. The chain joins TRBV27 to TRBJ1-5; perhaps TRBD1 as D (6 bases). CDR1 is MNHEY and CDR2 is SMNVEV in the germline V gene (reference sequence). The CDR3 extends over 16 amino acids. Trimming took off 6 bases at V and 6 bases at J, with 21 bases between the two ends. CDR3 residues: CASSLRGARVSQPQHF. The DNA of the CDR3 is TGTGCCAGCAGCCTAAGGGGGGCGCGGGTCTCTCAGCCCCAGCATTTT.

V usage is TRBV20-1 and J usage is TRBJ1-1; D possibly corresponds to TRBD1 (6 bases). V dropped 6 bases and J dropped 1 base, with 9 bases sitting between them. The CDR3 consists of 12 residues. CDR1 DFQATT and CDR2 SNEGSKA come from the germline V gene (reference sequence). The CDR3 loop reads CSAIQGNTEAFF. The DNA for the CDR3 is TGCAGTGCCATACAGGGGAACACTGAAGCTTTCTTT.

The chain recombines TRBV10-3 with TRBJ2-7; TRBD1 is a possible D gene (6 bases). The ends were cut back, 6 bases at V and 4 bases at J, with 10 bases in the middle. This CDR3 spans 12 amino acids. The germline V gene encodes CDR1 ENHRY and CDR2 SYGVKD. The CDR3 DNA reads TGTGCCATCAGCCAACAGGGTTACGAGCAGTACTTC. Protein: CAISQQGYEQYF.

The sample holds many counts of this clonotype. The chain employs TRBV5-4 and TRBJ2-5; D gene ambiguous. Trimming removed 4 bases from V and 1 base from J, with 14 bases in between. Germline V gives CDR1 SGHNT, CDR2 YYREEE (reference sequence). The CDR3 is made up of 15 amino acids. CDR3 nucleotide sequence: TGTGCCAGCAGCGGGGTTGGGCAGATCCAAGAGACCCAGTACTTC. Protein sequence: CASSGVGQIQETQYF. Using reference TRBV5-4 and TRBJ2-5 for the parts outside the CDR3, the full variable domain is ETGVTQSPTHLIKTRGQQVTLRCSSQSGHNTVSWYQQALGQGPQFIFQYYREEENGRGNFPPRFSGLQFPNYSSELNVNALELDDSALYLCASSGVGQIQETQYFGPGTRLLVL.